Sequencing of this T cell receptor beta chain was carried out in a study of blood T cell repertoires in COVID-19. Clones were sequenced by immunoSEQ multiplex PCR, and TCRdb holds only the in-frame ones, with some missing. The sample shows 200,000 to 250,000 clones, approximately 80% of them seen only once. CDR3 length: 17 amino acids. Per the germline V gene, CDR1 is LGHNA and CDR2 is YNFKEQ. V was clipped by 0 bases and J by 5 bases; unmatched bases: 8. The V gene is TRBV4-2, the J gene TRBJ1-2; TRBD1 aligns across 11 bases. The TCR originated in an older woman who had recovered from COVID-19. Sequencing was performed on PBMCs or T cells enriched from blood (not recorded which). The CDR3, as DNA: TGTGCCAGCAGCCAAGATTACGGACAGGGGGCGCGATATGGCTACACCTTC. The encoded protein is CASSQDYGQGARYGYTF.